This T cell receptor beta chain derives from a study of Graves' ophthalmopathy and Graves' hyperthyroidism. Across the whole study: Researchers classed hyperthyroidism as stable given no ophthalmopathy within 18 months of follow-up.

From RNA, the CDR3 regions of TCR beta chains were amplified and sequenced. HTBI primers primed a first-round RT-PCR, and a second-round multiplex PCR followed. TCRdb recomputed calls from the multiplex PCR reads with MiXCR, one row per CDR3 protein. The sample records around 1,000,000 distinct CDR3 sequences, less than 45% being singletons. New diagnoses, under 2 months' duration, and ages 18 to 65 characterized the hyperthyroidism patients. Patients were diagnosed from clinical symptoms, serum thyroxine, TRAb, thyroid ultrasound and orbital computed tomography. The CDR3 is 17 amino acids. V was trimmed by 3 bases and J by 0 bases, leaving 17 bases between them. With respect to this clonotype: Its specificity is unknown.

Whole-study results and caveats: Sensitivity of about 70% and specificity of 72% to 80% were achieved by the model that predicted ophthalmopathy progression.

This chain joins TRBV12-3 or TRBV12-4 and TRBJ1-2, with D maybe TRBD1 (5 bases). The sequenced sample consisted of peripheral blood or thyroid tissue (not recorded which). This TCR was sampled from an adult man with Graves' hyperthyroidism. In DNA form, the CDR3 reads TGTGCCAGCAGTTTGACAGCTTCGCATAGCACTAACTATGGCTACACCTTC. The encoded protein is CASSLTASHSTNYGYTF.